The entry below gives a single T cell receptor beta chain sequence along with its context. No antigen is known for it. Healthy bone marrow donors supplied every sample. This sample stems from a study of cytomegalovirus exposure and HLA in healthy donors. Study-wide points: Earlier results showed most TCR beta V segments being productive about 87% or about 30% of the time. In a later analysis, HLA-C alleles had the fewest associated TCRs, DRB1 alleles the most.

The primer mix had 60 Vbeta and 13 Jbeta primers. This table comes from immunoSEQ multiplex PCR, and its TCRdb copy is limited to in-frame clones, with some not included. The sample consists of under 110,000 clones, 65% to 80% of them appearing once. The sequence derives from a woman aged 40 to 49 in good health and CMV-seronegative. The sample taken for sequencing was PBMCs.

The CDR3 bases are TGTGCCAGCAGCGTGGACATCACCGGGGAGCTGTTTTTT. The encoded protein is CASSVDITGELFF. The chain has TRBV7-9 and TRBJ2-2; a possible D gene is TRBD1 (5 bases). Germline loops: CDR1 SEHNR, CDR2 FQNEAQ (reference sequence). The CDR3 totals 13 residues. The germline V and J ends were trimmed by 5 bases and 4 bases, with 8 bases remaining between them.